This T cell receptor beta chain was obtained from a study of blood T cell repertoires in COVID-19. In the study overall: The samples span acute and convalescent COVID-19 from the United States, Italy and Spain. Sample material is recorded as cDNA or gDNA derived from T cells, B-cell-depleted T cells, or PBMCs.

CDR1 is LNHDA and CDR2 is SQIVND in the germline V gene (reference sequence). CDR3 size: 14 residues. Deletions cut 9 bases from V and 5 bases from J, with 19 bases between. As originally analysed: Amplification of reference gene primers was used by the study to estimate nucleated cell counts. Sequenced by immunoSEQ multiplex PCR; TCRdb stores in-frame clones only, minus some. The V and J calls and clone size come from that table; D and trimming were worked out from the DNA. The sample has about 280,000 clones, roughly 90% seen once. The receptor was isolated from a man younger than 35 with active or convalescent COVID-19. The sequencing sample was made of peripheral blood. V and J are TRBV19 and TRBJ1-1; D is undetermined. CDR3 loop: CASALFEGVTEAFF. The CDR3 DNA sequence: TGTGCCAGCGCTCTTTTTGAGGGAGTTACTGAAGCTTTCTTT.